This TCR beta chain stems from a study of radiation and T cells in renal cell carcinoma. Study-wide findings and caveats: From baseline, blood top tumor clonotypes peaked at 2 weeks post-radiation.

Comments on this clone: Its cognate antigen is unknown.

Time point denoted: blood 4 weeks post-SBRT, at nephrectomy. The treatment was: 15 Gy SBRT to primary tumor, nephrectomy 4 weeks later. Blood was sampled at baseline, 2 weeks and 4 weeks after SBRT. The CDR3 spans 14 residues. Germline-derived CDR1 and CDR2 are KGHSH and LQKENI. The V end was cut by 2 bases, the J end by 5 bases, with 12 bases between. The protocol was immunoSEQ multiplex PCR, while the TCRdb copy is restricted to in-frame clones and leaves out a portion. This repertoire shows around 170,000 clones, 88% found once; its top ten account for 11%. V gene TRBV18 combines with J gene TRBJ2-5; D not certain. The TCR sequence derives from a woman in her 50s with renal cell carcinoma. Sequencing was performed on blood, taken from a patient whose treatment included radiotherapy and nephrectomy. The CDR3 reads CASSPGVLPETQYF. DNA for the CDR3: TGTGCCAGCTCACCAGGTGTTCTACCTGAGACCCAGTACTTC.